This T cell receptor (beta chain) was identified in a study of T-cell reconstitution after alpha-beta-depleted transplantation in children. Unique molecular identifiers featured in how the TCRbeta library was prepared. MiXCR was run by TCRdb on the PCR reads, yielding one entry per CDR3 protein. The sample lists fewer than 550,000 distinct CDR3 sequences, approximately 10% seen once, with 14% in the top ten. This clonotype appeared many times. J gave up 3 bases and V 3 bases, and 1 base lay outside the gene matches. Germline values: CDR1 DFQATT, CDR2 SNEGSKA (reference sequence). This CDR3 contains 13 residues.

The chain joins TRBV20-1 to TRBJ2-2; TRBD1 agrees at 7 bases. The source was PBMCs, mostly from graft donor cells, collected 180 days after TCRalphabeta/CD19-depleted stem cell transplant. The clonotype originates from a female patient between 2 and 10 years old who had a stem cell transplant for aplastic anemia, so the T cells may come from the graft donor. CDR3 DNA: TGCAGTGCTAGTGACAGGGACACCGGGGAGCTGTTTTTT. Translation gives CSASDRDTGELFF.